This T cell receptor (beta chain) was sequenced for a study of blood T cell repertoires in COVID-19. Study background: Samples taken during acute and convalescent COVID-19 were collected in the United States, Italy and Spain.

Germline loops: CDR1 SGDLS, CDR2 YYNGEE. J was trimmed by 4 bases and V by 4 bases; bases with no gene match: 5. This CDR3 has 14 residues. Sequencing was performed with immunoSEQ multiplex PCR; in TCRdb, only in-frame clones are kept and a portion is missing. Here the sample spans about 67,000 clones, approximately 87% being singletons. The rearrangement uses TRBV9 and TRBJ1-2; 9 nucleotides match TRBD1. Sequences were obtained from peripheral blood. The TCR sequence derives from a man aged 45-65 years with active COVID-19. DNA of the CDR3: TGTGCCAGCAGCACGGACAGGGGCATCTATGGCTACACCTTC. Its translation is CASSTDRGIYGYTF.